Detailed here is one T cell receptor beta chain. The antigen is not known. Amplification used 60 Vbeta primers and 13 Jbeta primers. Here immunoSEQ multiplex PCR was the method, and the copy in TCRdb shows in-frame clones only, minus some. The sample lists over 150,000 clones, roughly 78% seen once, with 13% in the top ten. Those who donated were healthy bone marrow donors. This sample is part of a study of cytomegalovirus exposure and HLA in healthy donors. There are 17 residues in the CDR3. V was pared by 0 bases and J by 4 bases, with 5 bases of the junction left unmatched. Germline V gene sequence: CDR1 MNHEY, CDR2 SMNVEV (reference sequence). Notes on the study in general: Some V segments (TRBV6-2 and TRBV6-3 among them) were excluded as indistinguishable. The classifier reportedly diagnosed cytomegalovirus status with high specificity and sensitivity. Sequencing likely generated an artifact that appeared as a cluster of highly shared sequence variants.

The genes are TRBV27 and TRBJ2-5; TRBD2 agrees at 13 bases. The TCR sequence derives from a woman in her forties or fifties in good health and CMV-seropositive. Input material: PBMCs. CDR3 loop: CASSLSIGLAGAETQYF. The CDR3 DNA reads TGTGCCAGCAGTTTATCGATTGGACTAGCGGGGGCAGAGACCCAGTACTTC.